The present T cell receptor beta chain was sequenced within a study of cytomegalovirus exposure and HLA in healthy donors. Study results and limitations: Cytomegalovirus-associated status was assigned to roughly 160 TCR beta chains.

The PCR ran on 60 Vbeta and 13 Jbeta primers. TCRdb's copy holds only in-frame clones and misses some; the assay was immunoSEQ multiplex PCR. The sample yields roughly 150,000 clones, just under 80% seen once. This clone appeared a few times. Its antigen is unidentified. Donors counted as nominally healthy when sampled, yet unrecorded immune exposures were likely. This clonotype was sampled from a man in his late teens or twenties in good health and CMV-seropositive. Input material: PBMCs.

The CDR3 loop reads CASSVPGQSTGELFF. The DNA of the CDR3 is TGTGCCAGCAGCGTCCCGGGACAGTCTACCGGGGAGCTGTTTTTT. This chain uses TRBV21-1 with TRBJ2-2; the DNA was not compared with TRBD1, the D call given in the table. TRBV21-1 is a pseudogene segment. The CDR3 is made up of 15 amino acids.